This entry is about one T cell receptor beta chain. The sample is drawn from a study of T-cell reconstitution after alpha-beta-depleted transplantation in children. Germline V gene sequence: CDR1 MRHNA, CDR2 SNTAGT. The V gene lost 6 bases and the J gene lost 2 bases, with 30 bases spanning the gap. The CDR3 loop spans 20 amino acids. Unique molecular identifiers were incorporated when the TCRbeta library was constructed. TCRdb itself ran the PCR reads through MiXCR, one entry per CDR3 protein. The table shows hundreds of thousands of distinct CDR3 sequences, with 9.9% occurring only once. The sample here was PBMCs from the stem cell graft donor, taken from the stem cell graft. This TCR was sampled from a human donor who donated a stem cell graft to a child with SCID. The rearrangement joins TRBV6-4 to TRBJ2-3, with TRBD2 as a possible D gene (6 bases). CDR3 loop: CASRDSRAGLWQKITDTQYF. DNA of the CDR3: TGTGCCAGCAGAGATTCGCGAGCAGGACTATGGCAGAAGATCACAGATACGCAGTATTTT.